This T cell receptor beta chain originates from a study of blood T cell repertoires in COVID-19. Study at large: Whether acute or convalescent, the COVID-19 samples came from the United States, Italy and Spain. T cells, B-cell-depleted T cells, or PBMCs supplied cDNA or gDNA.

The Seattle patients, enrolled during active infection, were followed longitudinally. Authors' analysis steps: It was from reference gene primer amplification that nucleated cell counts were estimated. Produced via immunoSEQ multiplex PCR; TCRdb's table is partial and in-frame only. V, J and clone size were drawn from that table, and D and trimming were deduced from the DNA. The table records under 400,000 clones, under 90% of them present only once. Trimming cost V 0 bases and J 5 bases; bases outside gene matches: 8. CDR1 SEHNR and CDR2 FQNEAQ come from the germline V gene (reference sequence). CDR3 length: 16 residues.

The sequence came from a woman aged 30 to 39 with COVID-19, enrolled during active disease. The chain uses TRBV7-9 and TRBJ2-3, with 7 bases identical to TRBD2. Material for sequencing was peripheral blood. The CDR3 protein is CASSLAGGPGVDTQYF. CDR3 nucleotides: TGTGCCAGCAGCTTAGCGGGAGGGCCGGGGGTAGATACGCAGTATTTT. The full variable domain, with the rest looked up from reference TRBV7-9 and TRBJ2-3, is DTGVSQNPRHKITKRGQNVTFRCDPISEHNRLYWYRQTLGQGPEFLTYFQNEAQLEKSRLLSDRFSAERPKGSFSTLEIQRTEQGDSAMYLCASSLAGGPGVDTQYFGPGTRLTVL.